This T cell receptor (beta chain) was recorded in a study of T cell responses to AZD1222 COVID-19 vaccine. Sequencing used immunoSEQ multiplex PCR; TCRdb keeps in-frame clones, though not all of them. This sample carries approximately 120,000 clones, approximately 82% of them seen once, and the ten largest clones take over 25%. In regard to this clone: The antigen remains unidentified.

Study-wide points: Along spike, vaccine-associated CD4 TCRs were found throughout, with dominance at 160-218 and 743-854. Reports say nearly half of spike-specific TCRs go after unmutated variant regions. Baseline serology detected seropositivity in only six AZD1222 recipients.

The sequence came from an adult who received the AZD1222 COVID-19 vaccine. Specimen: peripheral blood, collected 28 days after the second AZD1222 dose.

CDR3 loop: CASIRGGKDTQYF. The CDR3 DNA reads as TGTGCCAGCATTCGGGGGGGCAAAGATACGCAGTATTTT. The genes are TRBV28 and TRBJ2-3; 8 bases are a match to TRBD2. From germline, CDR1 is MDHEN and CDR2 SYDVKM. This CDR3 is built from 13 residues. V lost 7 bases to trimming and J lost 5 bases; unmatched junction nucleotides: 5. Complete variable domain (other parts from reference TRBV28 and TRBJ2-3): DVKVTQSSRYLVKRTGEKVFLECVQDMDHENMFWYRQDPGLGLRLIYFSYDVKMKEKGDIPEGYSVSREKKERFSLILESASTNQTSMYLCASIRGGKDTQYFGPGTRLTVL.